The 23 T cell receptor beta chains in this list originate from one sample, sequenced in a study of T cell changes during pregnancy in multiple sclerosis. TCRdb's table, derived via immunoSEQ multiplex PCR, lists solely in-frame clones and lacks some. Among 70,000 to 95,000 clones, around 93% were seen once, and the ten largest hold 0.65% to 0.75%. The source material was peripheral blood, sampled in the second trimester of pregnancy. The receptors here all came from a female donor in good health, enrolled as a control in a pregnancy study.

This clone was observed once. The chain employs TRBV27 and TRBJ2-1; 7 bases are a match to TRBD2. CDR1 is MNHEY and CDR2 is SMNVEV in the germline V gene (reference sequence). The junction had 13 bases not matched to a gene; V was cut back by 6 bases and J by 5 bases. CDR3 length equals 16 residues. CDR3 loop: CASSFLWERGNNEQFF. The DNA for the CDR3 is TGTGCCAGCAGCTTCCTCTGGGAGCGGGGCAACAATGAGCAGTTCTTC.

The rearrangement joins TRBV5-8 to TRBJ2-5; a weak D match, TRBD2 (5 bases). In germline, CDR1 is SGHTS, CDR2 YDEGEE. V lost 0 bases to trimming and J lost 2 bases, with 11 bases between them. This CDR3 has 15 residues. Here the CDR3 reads CASSLGPGNQETQYF. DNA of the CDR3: TGTGCCAGCAGCTTGGGCCCCGGGAATCAAGAGACCCAGTACTTC.

The DNA for the CDR3 is TGTGCCTGGAGTCGGGTTGGGCTAGCGGGGATCTACGAGCAGTACTTC. Protein: CAWSRVGLAGIYEQYF. This chain links TRBV30 with TRBJ2-7, with 9 bases matching TRBD2. Germline V gene sequence: CDR1 GTSNPN, CDR2 SVGIG (reference sequence). CDR3 size: 16 residues. After removal of 2 bases from V and 3 bases from J, the junction contained 11 bases not matched to a gene.

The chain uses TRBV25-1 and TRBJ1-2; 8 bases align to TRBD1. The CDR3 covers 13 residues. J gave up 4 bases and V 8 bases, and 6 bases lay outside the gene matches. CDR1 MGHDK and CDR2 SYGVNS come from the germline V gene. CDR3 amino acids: CASRQGYGYGYTF. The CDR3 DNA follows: TGTGCCAGCCGACAGGGGTACGGCTATGGCTACACCTTC.

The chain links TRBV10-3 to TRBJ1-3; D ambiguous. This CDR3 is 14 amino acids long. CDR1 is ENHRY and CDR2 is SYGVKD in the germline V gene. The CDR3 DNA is TGTGCGGTCTCCGAGGGTCCAGTTGGAAACACCATATATTTT. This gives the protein CAVSEGPVGNTIYF.

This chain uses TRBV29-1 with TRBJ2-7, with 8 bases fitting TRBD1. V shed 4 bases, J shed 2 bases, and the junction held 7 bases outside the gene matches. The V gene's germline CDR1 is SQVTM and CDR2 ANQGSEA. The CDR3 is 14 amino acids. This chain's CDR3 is CSVVVQGATYEQYF. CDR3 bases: TGCAGCGTTGTTGTCCAGGGGGCAACCTACGAGCAGTACTTC.

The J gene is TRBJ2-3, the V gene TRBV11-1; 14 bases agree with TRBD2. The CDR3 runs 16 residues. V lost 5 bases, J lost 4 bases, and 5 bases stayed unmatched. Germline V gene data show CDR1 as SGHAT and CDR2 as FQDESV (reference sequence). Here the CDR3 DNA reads TGTGCCAGCAGCCCTAGACTAGCGGGGGGGCCAGATACGCAGTATTTT. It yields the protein CASSPRLAGGPDTQYF.

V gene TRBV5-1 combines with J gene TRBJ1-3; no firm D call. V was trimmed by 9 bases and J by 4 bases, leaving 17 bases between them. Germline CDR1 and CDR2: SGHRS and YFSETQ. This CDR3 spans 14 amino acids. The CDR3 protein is CATRPDRGGNTIYF. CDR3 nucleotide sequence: TGCGCCACCCGTCCCGATCGCGGGGGAAACACCATATATTTT.

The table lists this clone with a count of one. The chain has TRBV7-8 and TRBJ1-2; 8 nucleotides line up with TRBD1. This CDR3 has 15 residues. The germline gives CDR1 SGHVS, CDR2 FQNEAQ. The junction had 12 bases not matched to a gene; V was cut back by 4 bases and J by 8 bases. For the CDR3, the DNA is TGTGCCAGCAGCTCTAACGGACAGGGTCGGAGCGGCTACACCTTC. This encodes CASSSNGQGRSGYTF. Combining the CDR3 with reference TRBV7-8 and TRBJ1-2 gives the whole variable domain GAGVSQSPRYKVAKRGQDVALRCDPISGHVSLFWYQQALGQGPEFLTYFQNEAQLDKSGLPSDRFFAERPEGSVSTLKIQRTQQEDSAVYLCASSSNGQGRSGYTFGSGTRLTVV.

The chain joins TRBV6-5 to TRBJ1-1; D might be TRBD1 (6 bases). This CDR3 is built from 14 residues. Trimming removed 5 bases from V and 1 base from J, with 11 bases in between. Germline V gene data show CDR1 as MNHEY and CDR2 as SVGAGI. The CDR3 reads CASSGQIQNTEAFF. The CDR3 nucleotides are TGTGCCAGCAGTGGACAGATTCAGAACACTGAAGCTTTCTTT.

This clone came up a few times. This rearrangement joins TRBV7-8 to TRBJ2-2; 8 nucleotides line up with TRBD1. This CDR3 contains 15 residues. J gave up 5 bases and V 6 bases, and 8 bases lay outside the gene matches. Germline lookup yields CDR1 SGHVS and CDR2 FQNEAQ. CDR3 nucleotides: TGTGCCAGCAGGACTCGGACAGGGCAAACCGGGGAGCTGTTTTTT. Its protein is CASRTRTGQTGELFF.

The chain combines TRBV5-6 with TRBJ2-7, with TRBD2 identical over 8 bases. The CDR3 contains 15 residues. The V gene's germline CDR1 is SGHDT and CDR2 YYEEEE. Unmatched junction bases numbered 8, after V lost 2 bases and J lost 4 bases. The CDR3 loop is CASSFPGGESYEQYF. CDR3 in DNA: TGTGCCAGCAGCTTCCCGGGGGGGGAAAGTTACGAGCAGTACTTC.

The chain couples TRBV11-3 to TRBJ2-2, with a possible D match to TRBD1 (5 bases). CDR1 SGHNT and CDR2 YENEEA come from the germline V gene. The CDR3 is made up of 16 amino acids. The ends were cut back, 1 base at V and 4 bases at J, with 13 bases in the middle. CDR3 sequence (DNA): TGTGCCAGCAGCTTAGGGAAAGGGGTTCTCACCGGGGAGCTGTTTTTT. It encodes CASSLGKGVLTGELFF.

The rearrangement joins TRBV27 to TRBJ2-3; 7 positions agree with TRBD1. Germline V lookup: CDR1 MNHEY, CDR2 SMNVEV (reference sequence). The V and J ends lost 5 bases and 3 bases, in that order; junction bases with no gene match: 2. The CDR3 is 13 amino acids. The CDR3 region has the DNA TGTGCCAGCAGTAAGACAGGGACAGATACGCAGTATTTT. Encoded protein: CASSKTGTDTQYF.

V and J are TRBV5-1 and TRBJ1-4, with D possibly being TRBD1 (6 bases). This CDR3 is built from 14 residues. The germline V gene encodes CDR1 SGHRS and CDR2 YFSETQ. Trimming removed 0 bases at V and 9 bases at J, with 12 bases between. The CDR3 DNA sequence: TGCGCCAGCAGCTTGGCCGATACAGGGAAAAAACTGTTTTTT. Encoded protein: CASSLADTGKKLFF.

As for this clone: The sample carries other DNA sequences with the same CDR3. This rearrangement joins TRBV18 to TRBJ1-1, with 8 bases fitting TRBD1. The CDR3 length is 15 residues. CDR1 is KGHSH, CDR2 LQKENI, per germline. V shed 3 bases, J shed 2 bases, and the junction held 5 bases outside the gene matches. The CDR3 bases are TGTGCCAGCTCACCGGTGACAGGGGTCAACACTGAAGCTTTCTTT. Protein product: CASSPVTGVNTEAFF.

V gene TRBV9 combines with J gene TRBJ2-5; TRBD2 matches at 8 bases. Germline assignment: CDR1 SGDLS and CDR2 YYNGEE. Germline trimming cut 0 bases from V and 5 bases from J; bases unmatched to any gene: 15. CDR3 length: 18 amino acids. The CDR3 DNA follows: TGTGCCAGCAGCGTAGGACTTGACGGGGGGGCCGATAGGGAGACCCAGTACTTC. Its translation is CASSVGLDGGADRETQYF.

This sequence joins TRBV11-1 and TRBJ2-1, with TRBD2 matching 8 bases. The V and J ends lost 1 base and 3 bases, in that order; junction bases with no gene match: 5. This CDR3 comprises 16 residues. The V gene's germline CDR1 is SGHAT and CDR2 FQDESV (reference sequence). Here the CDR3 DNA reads TGTGCCAGCAGCTTAGAACAGCGGGGGTTCTACAATGAGCAGTTCTTC. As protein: CASSLEQRGFYNEQFF.

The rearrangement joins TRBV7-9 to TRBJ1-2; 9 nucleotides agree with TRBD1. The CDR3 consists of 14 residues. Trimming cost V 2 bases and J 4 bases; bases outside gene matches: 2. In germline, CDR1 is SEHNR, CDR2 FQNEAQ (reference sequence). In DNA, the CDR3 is TGTGCCAGCAGCTTAACAGGGGGCCCCTATGGCTACACCTTC. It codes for CASSLTGGPYGYTF.

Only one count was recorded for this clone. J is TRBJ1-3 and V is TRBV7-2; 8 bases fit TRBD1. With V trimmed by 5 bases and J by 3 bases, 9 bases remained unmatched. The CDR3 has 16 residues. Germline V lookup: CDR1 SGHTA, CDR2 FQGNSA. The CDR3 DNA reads TGTGCCAGCAGCCCACGACAGGGGTTTGGTGGAAACACCATATATTTT. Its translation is CASSPRQGFGGNTIYF.

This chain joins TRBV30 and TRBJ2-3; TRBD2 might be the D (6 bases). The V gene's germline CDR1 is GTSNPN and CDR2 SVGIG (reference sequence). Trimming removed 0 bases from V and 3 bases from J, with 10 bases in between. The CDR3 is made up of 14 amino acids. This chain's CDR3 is CAWSVRLVTDTQYF. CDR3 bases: TGTGCCTGGAGTGTACGACTAGTGACAGATACGCAGTATTTT.

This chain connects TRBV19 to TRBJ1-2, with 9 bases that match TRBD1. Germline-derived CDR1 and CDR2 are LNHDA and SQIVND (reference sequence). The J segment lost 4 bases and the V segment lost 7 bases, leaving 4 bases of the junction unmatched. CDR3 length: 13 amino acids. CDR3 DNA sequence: TGTGCCAGTATTTCGGACAGGGGCTATGGCTACACCTTC. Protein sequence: CASISDRGYGYTF.

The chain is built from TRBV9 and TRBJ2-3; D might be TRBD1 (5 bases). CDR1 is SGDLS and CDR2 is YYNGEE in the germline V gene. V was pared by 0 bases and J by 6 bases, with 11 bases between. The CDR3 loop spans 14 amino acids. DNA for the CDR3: TGTGCCAGCAGCGTAGGACAGCCGGCGGATACGCAGTATTTT. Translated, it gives CASSVGQPADTQYF. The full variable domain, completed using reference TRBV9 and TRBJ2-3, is DSGVTQTPKHLITATGQRVTLRCSPRSGDLSVYWYQQSLDQGLQFLIQYYNGEERAKGNILERFSAQQFPDLHSELNLSSLELGDSALYFCASSVGQPADTQYFGPGTRLTVL.